The T cell receptor beta chain under discussion was sequenced for a study of shared clonotypes between healthy human individuals. At the level of the study: The plates for each donor numbered three CD4 naive, three CD4 memory, two CD8 naive and one CD8 memory.

In germline, CDR1 is ENHRY, CDR2 SYGVKD. Trimming took 4 bases from V and 4 from J, leaving 16 bases between them. CDR3 size: 15 residues. CD45RO-negative cells were positively selected for CCR7, leaving out terminally differentiated effector memory CD45RA+ cells. The data were produced by immunoSEQ multiplex PCR, yet TCRdb's version contains in-frame clones alone and is incomplete. The table lists around 1,900,000 clones, roughly 93% of them singletons. The chain uses TRBV10-3 and TRBJ1-1; perhaps TRBD1 as D (5 bases). This TCR was sampled from a man aged 18 to 30 in good health. Some clones in this sample may be carry-over from other donors' samples. The material sequenced was naive CD8+ T cells from PBMCs. CDR3 loop: CAISATGGLTTEAFF. DNA for the CDR3: TGTGCCATCAGTGCAACGGGGGGGTTGACCACTGAAGCTTTCTTT.